A selection of T cell receptor beta chains follows, all from one sample in a study of T cell responses to AZD1222 COVID-19 vaccine. Method: immunoSEQ multiplex PCR; TCRdb's copy keeps in-frame clones and lacks some. The sample holds approximately 120,000 clones, 91% seen once. The sequenced sample was peripheral blood, obtained on day 0 of AZD1222 vaccination. Every receptor here comes from an adult in good health. Both conserved end residues are part of each CDR3. The order of the fields is clone size, D gene, J gene, V gene, CDR3 protein, CDR3 DNA. D genes are given only for firm matches. A clone size is listed for some rows: how often the clone was seen (once, few, many), or a class if it is expanded.

.	.	TRBJ2-7	TRBV3-1/TRBV3-2	CASSQAYYEQYF	TGTGCCAGCAGCCAAGCATATTACGAGCAGTACTTC
.	.	TRBJ1-3	TRBV5-1	CASSLARQAFSGNTIYF	TGCGCCAGCAGCTTGGCTCGGCAGGCATTCTCTGGAAACACCATATATTTT
.	.	TRBJ1-4	TRBV3-1/TRBV3-2	CASSRKTATGGKLFF	TGTGCCAGCAGCCGCAAGACAGCGACAGGTGGAAAACTGTTTTTT
.	.	TRBJ2-1	TRBV20-1	CSASADLGEQFF	TGCAGTGCTAGTGCCGACCTCGGAGAGCAGTTCTTC
.	TRBD1	TRBJ2-7	TRBV19	CASSSGTGYYEQYF	TGTGCCTCGAGTTCGGGGACAGGGTATTACGAGCAGTACTTC
.	.	TRBJ1-2	TRBV3-1/TRBV3-2	CASSQDGGTGYTF	TGTGCCAGCAGCCAAGATGGGGGGACTGGCTACACCTTC
.	.	TRBJ2-7	TRBV5-8	CASSSELAQSYEQYF	TGTGCCAGCAGCTCGGAACTAGCCCAGTCCTACGAGCAGTACTTC
.	TRBD2	TRBJ2-3	TRBV7-3	CASATGRSRGVRDTQYF	TGTGCCAGCGCTACCGGGAGGAGCCGGGGGGTGAGAGATACGCAGTATTTT
.	.	TRBJ1-1	TRBV20-1	CSASGDTDTEAFF	TGCAGTGCTAGTGGGGACACCGACACTGAAGCTTTCTTT
.	.	TRBJ2-7	TRBV6-5	CASSYEQGTSYEQYF	TGTGCCAGCAGTTACGAGCAGGGGACATCCTACGAGCAGTACTTC
once	.	TRBJ1-2	TRBV6-5	CASSFRDVGRRGYTF	TGTGCCAGCAGCTTCCGGGACGTTGGCAGGAGAGGCTACACCTTC
.	.	TRBJ1-2	TRBV18	CASSPIPDPNYGYTF	TGTGCCAGCTCACCAATTCCAGATCCTAACTATGGCTACACCTTC
once	.	TRBJ2-4	TRBV4-2	CASSPTRGESKNIQYF	TGTGCCAGCAGCCCCACTCGTGGGGAGTCCAAAAACATTCAGTACTTC
.	TRBD2	TRBJ2-1	TRBV4-2	CASSQGLAGGPVHNEQFF	TGTGCCAGCAGCCAAGGACTAGCGGGGGGGCCGGTCCACAATGAGCAGTTCTTC